Below are 21 T cell receptor beta chains sequenced from a single sample in a study of blood T cell repertoires in COVID-19. Method: immunoSEQ multiplex PCR; TCRdb's copy keeps in-frame clones and lacks some. The sample contains around 130,000 clones, approximately 86% of which appear only once. Sequences were obtained from PBMCs or T cells enriched from blood (not recorded which). The source is a woman in her 50s who had recovered from COVID-19.

The chain employs TRBV5-5 and TRBJ1-1; tentative D call: TRBD1 (6 bases). Germline CDR1 is SGHKS and CDR2 is YYEKEE (reference sequence). This CDR3 is 14 amino acids long. V was clipped by 6 bases and J by 5 bases, with 17 bases between them. The CDR3, as DNA: TGTGCCAGCACCCGAGGGGAGGGGGGAACTGAAGCTTTCTTT. It encodes CASTRGEGGTEAFF. Looking up the rest from reference TRBV5-5 and TRBJ1-1 gives the full variable domain: DAGVTQSPTHLIKTRGQQVTLRCSPISGHKSVSWYQQVLGQGPQFIFQYYEKEERGRGNFPDRFSARQFPNYSSELNVNALLLGDSALYLCASTRGEGGTEAFFGQGTRLTVV.

The chain couples TRBV11-2 to TRBJ2-7, with D possibly being TRBD1 (6 bases). Germline V CDR1 and CDR2: SGHAT, FQNNGV. This CDR3 has 15 residues. Trimming removed 6 bases from V and 3 bases from J, with 18 bases in between. The CDR3 DNA reads TGTGCCAGCAGTCACGGACAGACAAGGAACTACGAGCAGTACTTC. Protein sequence: CASSHGQTRNYEQYF.

This rearrangement joins TRBV7-9 to TRBJ1-5; D possibly corresponds to TRBD1 (5 bases). The V end was cut by 1 base, the J end by 2 bases, with 6 bases between. CDR1 and CDR2 (germline): SEHNR, FQNEAQ (reference sequence). The CDR3 length is 14 residues. The CDR3 region has the DNA TGTGCCAGCAGCTTAGGGGGCCGCAATCAGCCCCAGCATTTT. Amino acids: CASSLGGRNQPQHF.

This chain joins TRBV29-1 and TRBJ2-2; TRBD2 might be the D (5 bases). Germline V gene lookup returns CDR1 SQVTM and CDR2 ANQGSEA. The length of the CDR3 is 14 residues. The V and J ends lost 4 bases and 0 bases respectively, with 9 bases between them. Here the CDR3 reads CSVVTAANTGELFF. The CDR3, as DNA: TGCAGCGTTGTTACAGCGGCGAACACCGGGGAGCTGTTTTTT.

The chain combines TRBV6-5 with TRBJ1-4; 9 positions match TRBD1. This CDR3 is 14 amino acids long. The germline V gene encodes CDR1 MNHEY and CDR2 SVGAGI. V lost 5 bases and J lost 11; bases outside the gene matches: 9. In DNA form, the CDR3 reads TGTGCCAGCAGTCCCCGGGACAGGGTCCGGAAACTGTTTTTT. It yields the protein CASSPRDRVRKLFF.

The chain carries TRBV30 and TRBJ1-3; D is perhaps TRBD1 (5 bases). This CDR3 is built from 14 residues. V was shortened by 1 base and J by 4 bases, with 11 bases between the two germline ends. The V gene's germline CDR1 is GTSNPN and CDR2 SVGIG (reference sequence). Written as DNA, the CDR3 is TGTGCCTGGAGTGGGGGGGGTGCCGGAAACACCATATATTTT. It specifies CAWSGGGAGNTIYF.

The chain has TRBV3-1 (or the pseudogene TRBV3-2) and TRBJ2-4; D might be TRBD2 (6 bases). The CDR3 has 11 amino acids. Trimming stripped 6 bases from V and 9 bases from J, with 9 bases between. Germline CDR1 LGHDT, CDR2 YNNKEL (reference sequence). CDR3 in amino acids: CASRDGSIQYF. Here the CDR3 DNA reads TGTGCCAGCAGGGACGGGAGCATTCAGTACTTC.

This sequence joins TRBV10-1 and TRBJ2-2; 7 positions agree with TRBD2. Germline V gene sequence: CDR1 WNHNN, CDR2 SYGVQD (reference sequence). The CDR3 runs to 17 residues. The ends lost 3 bases at V and 1 base at J; junction bases unmatched: 8. This chain's CDR3 is CASSDGVAGMNTGELFF. The CDR3 bases are TGCGCCAGCAGTGACGGAGTAGCGGGTATGAACACCGGGGAGCTGTTTTTT.

This chain connects TRBV10-3 to TRBJ2-7; 8 nucleotides line up with TRBD1. V was pared by 8 bases and J by 7 bases, with 10 bases of the junction left unmatched. This CDR3 contains 13 residues. The germline V gene has CDR1 ENHRY and CDR2 SYGVKD. DNA of the CDR3: TGTGCCATCGGGACAGGAAGTGGGTTGGAGCAGTACTTC. It translates to CAIGTGSGLEQYF.

V usage is TRBV4-2 and J usage is TRBJ1-1; D gene unclear. The CDR3 spans 14 residues. Germline values: CDR1 LGHNA, CDR2 YNFKEQ. V was clipped by 5 bases and J by 0 bases, with 10 bases between them. DNA of the CDR3: TGTGCCAGCAGCGAACCTCAGATGAACACTGAAGCTTTCTTT. This gives the protein CASSEPQMNTEAFF.

The chain carries TRBV18 and TRBJ1-4, with 7 bases matching TRBD1. Germline V gene lookup returns CDR1 KGHSH and CDR2 LQKENI. The junction had 5 bases not matched to a gene; V was cut back by 4 bases and J by 3 bases. The CDR3 contains 15 residues. CDR3 in amino acids: CASSLHRGPNEKLFF. Written as DNA, the CDR3 is TGTGCCAGCTCACTTCACAGGGGTCCTAATGAAAAACTGTTTTTT.

This clone occurred a few times. V and J are TRBV20-1 and TRBJ2-3, with D perhaps matching TRBD2 (6 bases). The CDR3 loop spans 11 amino acids. The germline V and J ends were trimmed by 5 bases and 7 bases, with 10 bases remaining between them. From germline, CDR1 is DFQATT and CDR2 SNEGSKA (reference sequence). The CDR3 sequence: CSAAGRNTQYF. For the CDR3, the DNA is TGCAGTGCTGCGGGGCGGAATACGCAGTATTTT.

The chain uses TRBV3-1 (or the pseudogene TRBV3-2) and TRBJ1-6; 8 nucleotides agree with TRBD1. This CDR3 comprises 17 residues. Germline loops: CDR1 LGHDT, CDR2 YNNKEL (reference sequence). With 2 bases clipped from V and 9 bases from J, the junction kept 12 bases outside the gene matches. CDR3 protein: CASSQNPPTGGISPLHF. Here the CDR3 DNA reads TGTGCCAGCAGCCAAAACCCCCCAACAGGGGGGATTTCACCCCTCCACTTT.

J is TRBJ2-2 and V is TRBV14; the match to TRBD2 covers 10 bases. The length of the CDR3 is 15 residues. CDR1 SGHDN and CDR2 FVKESK come from the germline V gene. V shed 3 bases, J shed 8 bases, and the junction held 6 bases outside the gene matches. DNA of the CDR3: TGTGCCAGCAGCCAGAAAGCGGGACTAGCGGGGGAGCTGTTTTTT. Encoded protein: CASSQKAGLAGELFF. Together with reference TRBV14 and TRBJ2-2, the CDR3 gives the full variable domain: EAGVTQFPSHSVIEKGQTVTLRCDPISGHDNLYWYRRVMGKEIKFLLHFVKESKQDESGMPNNRFLAERTGGTYSTLKVQPAELEDSGVYFCASSQKAGLAGELFFGEGSRLTVL.

In this sample, this clone turned up a few times. The chain uses TRBV18 and TRBJ2-2, with 9 bases lining up with TRBD1. The CDR3 consists of 17 residues. J was trimmed by 5 bases and V by 0 bases; bases with no gene match: 7. CDR1 and CDR2 (germline): KGHSH, LQKENI. For the CDR3, the DNA is TGTGCCAGCTCACCACCGGTACAGGGGGCGCGGACCGGGGAGCTGTTTTTT. It encodes CASSPPVQGARTGELFF.

This rearrangement joins TRBV7-2 to TRBJ1-6; TRBD1 matches 9 bases. CDR3 size: 15 residues. V was pared by 5 bases and J by 10 bases, with 9 bases of the junction left unmatched. CDR1 is SGHTA, CDR2 FQGNSA, per germline. The CDR3 loop reads CASSPWTGVGSPLHF. CDR3 nucleotide sequence: TGTGCCAGCAGCCCGTGGACAGGGGTAGGGTCACCCCTCCACTTT.

This clone was recorded once. This chain joins TRBV24-1 and TRBJ2-3, with TRBD1 matching over 7 bases. There are 14 residues in the CDR3. Trimming at V came to 2 bases and at J to 6 bases, leaving 4 bases not matched to a gene. Germline CDR1 KGHDR, CDR2 SFDVKD. The CDR3 bases are TGTGCCACCAGTGATTCTGGGACAGCCGATACGCAGTATTTT. It codes for CATSDSGTADTQYF.

The rearrangement uses TRBV11-2 and TRBJ1-6; D call uncertain. In germline, CDR1 is SGHAT, CDR2 FQNNGV. The CDR3 is 14 amino acids. V dropped 1 base and J dropped 7 bases, with 8 bases sitting between them. The CDR3, as DNA: TGTGCCAGCAGCTTAGTTTCGGAGAATTCACCCCTCCACTTT. As protein: CASSLVSENSPLHF. The variable domain in full, completed from reference TRBV11-2 and TRBJ1-6, reads EAGVAQSPRYKIIEKRQSVAFWCNPISGHATLYWYQQILGQGPKLLIQFQNNGVVDDSQLPKDRFSAERLKGVDSTLKIQPAKLEDSAVYLCASSLVSENSPLHFGNGTRLTVT.

This clone was observed once. Other nucleotide sequences from this sample produce the same CDR3. The chain links TRBV11-2 to TRBJ1-1; D not resolved. The germline CDR1 and CDR2 sequences are SGHAT and FQNNGV. The CDR3 length is 13 residues. V shed 1 base and J shed 1 base, with 4 bases lying between them. The CDR3 spells CASSLGGNTEAFF. The DNA of the CDR3 is TGTGCCAGCAGCTTAGGCGGGAACACTGAAGCTTTCTTT.

The rearrangement joins TRBV9 to TRBJ2-3; 9 bases fit TRBD1. Per the germline V gene, CDR1 is SGDLS and CDR2 is YYNGEE. This CDR3 spans 15 amino acids. The V segment lost 4 bases and the J segment 0 bases; nucleotides outside the gene matches: 3. The CDR3 bases are TGTGCCAGCAGCATACAGGGGGCTAGCACAGATACGCAGTATTTT. Residues: CASSIQGASTDTQYF.

The count of this clone is one. This chain joins TRBV29-1 and TRBJ2-3, with TRBD2 matching 7 bases. The CDR3 has 16 residues. V gave up 2 bases and J gave up 4 bases; unmatched junction bases: 12. Germline loops: CDR1 SQVTM, CDR2 ANQGSEA. DNA of the CDR3: TGCAGCGTTGAAACGGTTGTGGGGGGGGATTCAGATACGCAGTATTTT. Protein sequence: CSVETVVGGDSDTQYF.